This T cell receptor (beta chain) is from a study of shared clonotypes between healthy human individuals. Study-level findings and limits: Clonotype sharing across a few donors was observed for 5% to 6.5% of naive CD4 clonotypes.

Germline loops: CDR1 SEHNR, CDR2 FQNEAQ (reference sequence). The CDR3 covers 17 residues. Between the trimmed V and J ends, which lost 3 bases and 0 bases, there was a span of 18 bases. With respect to this clone: Its antigen is unidentified.

The authors ran the assay at deep level. Sorted-subset replicate PCRs used around 0.2 ug DNA, approximately 27,000 T cell genomes. Measured with immunoSEQ multiplex PCR; TCRdb has only the in-frame clones, and not every one. The data show more than 2 million clones, with just under 95% seen just once and roughly 1% held by the top ten. Positively selected for CCR7, the CD45RO-negative cells used as naive CD8 cells excluded terminally differentiated effector memory CD45RA+ cells. The clonotype originates from a man between 18 and 35 years old in good health. Sequences were obtained from naive CD8+ T cells sorted from blood. The rearrangement joins TRBV7-9 to TRBJ2-7; D might be TRBD2 (6 bases). CDR3 region: CASSLGPGGLSSYEQYF. For the CDR3, the DNA is TGTGCCAGCAGCTTGGGACCTGGGGGACTGAGCTCCTACGAGCAGTACTTC.